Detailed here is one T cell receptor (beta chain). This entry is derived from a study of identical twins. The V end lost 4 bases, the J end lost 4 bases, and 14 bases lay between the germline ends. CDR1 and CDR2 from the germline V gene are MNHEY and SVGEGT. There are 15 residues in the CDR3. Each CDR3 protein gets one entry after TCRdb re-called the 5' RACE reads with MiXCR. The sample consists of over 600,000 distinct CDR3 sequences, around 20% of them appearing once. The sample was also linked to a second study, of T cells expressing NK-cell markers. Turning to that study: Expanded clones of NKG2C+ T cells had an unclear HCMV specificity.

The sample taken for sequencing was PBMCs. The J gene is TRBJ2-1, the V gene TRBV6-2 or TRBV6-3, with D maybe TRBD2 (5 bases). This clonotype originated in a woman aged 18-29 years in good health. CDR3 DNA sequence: TGTGCCAGCAGTTCTAGAGGGAACCCTTACAATGAGCAGTTCTTC. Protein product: CASSSRGNPYNEQFF.